The rows below give T cell receptor beta chains drawn from one sample of a study of STAT3 mutations in large granular lymphocyte leukemia. Method: immunoSEQ multiplex PCR; TCRdb's copy keeps in-frame clones and lacks some. The sample consists of some 30,000 clones, more than 75% of them appearing once. The sample comprised peripheral blood mononuclear cells. These TCRs come from a man aged 60-69 years with T-cell large granular lymphocyte leukemia. Some clones in this sample may be carry-over from other donors' samples. The CDR3 runs from the conserved cysteine through the conserved F or W. A D gene is named only where the DNA matches it firmly. The size of a clone is reported for some rows only, either as once, few or many, or as a class for expanded clones.

j_gene: TRBJ2-7; d_gene: .; v_gene: TRBV5-4; abundance: few; CDR3nt: TGTGCCAGCAGCTTCGACAGCTACGAGCAGTACTTC; CDR3aa: CASSFDSYEQYF
j_gene: TRBJ1-1; d_gene: .; v_gene: TRBV7-9; abundance: .; CDR3nt: TGTGCCAGCAGCATAAGTTTAGGGAACACTGAAGCTTTCTTT; CDR3aa: CASSISLGNTEAFF
j_gene: TRBJ2-1; d_gene: .; v_gene: TRBV4-1; abundance: .; CDR3nt: TGCGCCAGCAGCCAAGATTCCGAAAACTCCTACAATGAGCAGTTCTTC; CDR3aa: CASSQDSENSYNEQFF
j_gene: TRBJ2-3; d_gene: TRBD1; v_gene: TRBV10-3; abundance: .; CDR3nt: TGTGCCATCAGTGGTACCGTCGTGGGGACAGCCACAGATACGCAGTATTTT; CDR3aa: CAISGTVVGTATDTQYF
j_gene: TRBJ1-5; d_gene: .; v_gene: TRBV28; abundance: .; CDR3nt: TGTGCCAGCCATTCAGAGACGGCCGTAAGGCCCCAGCATTTT; CDR3aa: CASHSETAVRPQHF
j_gene: TRBJ2-7; d_gene: TRBD1; v_gene: TRBV2; abundance: .; CDR3nt: TGTGCCAGCGGGCTAGACAGGGGTCGACCCGAGCAGTACTTC; CDR3aa: CASGLDRGRPEQYF
j_gene: TRBJ2-3; d_gene: .; v_gene: TRBV18; abundance: .; CDR3nt: TGTGCCAGCTCACCACTGCCGGCGGGCACAGATACGCAGTATTTT; CDR3aa: CASSPLPAGTDTQYF
j_gene: TRBJ2-7; d_gene: .; v_gene: TRBV30; abundance: .; CDR3nt: TGTGCCTGGAGAACTGGGGGGACCTACGAGCAGTACTTC; CDR3aa: CAWRTGGTYEQYF
j_gene: TRBJ1-2; d_gene: .; v_gene: TRBV28; abundance: .; CDR3nt: TGTGCCAGCAGTTTGGGGGACATAATTGGCGGCTACACCTTC; CDR3aa: CASSLGDIIGGYTF
j_gene: TRBJ1-2; d_gene: .; v_gene: TRBV28; abundance: .; CDR3nt: TGTGCCAGCTTTTCAAGATCTAACTATGGCTACACCTTC; CDR3aa: CASFSRSNYGYTF
j_gene: TRBJ2-7; d_gene: .; v_gene: TRBV5-6; abundance: .; CDR3nt: TGTGCCAGCAGCTTGGACACCGGGGGATCCTACGAGCAGTACTTC; CDR3aa: CASSLDTGGSYEQYF
j_gene: TRBJ2-3; d_gene: TRBD2; v_gene: TRBV29-1; abundance: .; CDR3nt: TGCAGCGTTTCTTACAGCGGGAGTTTAGATACGCAGTATTTT; CDR3aa: CSVSYSGSLDTQYF
j_gene: TRBJ2-3; d_gene: TRBD2; v_gene: TRBV11-3; abundance: .; CDR3nt: TGTGCCAGCAGCTCCAGGGAGGGAGCAGATACGCAGTATTTT; CDR3aa: CASSSREGADTQYF
j_gene: TRBJ2-7; d_gene: TRBD1; v_gene: TRBV19; abundance: .; CDR3nt: TGTGCCAGTAGCCCGGGACAGATCTACGAGCAGTACTTC; CDR3aa: CASSPGQIYEQYF
j_gene: TRBJ2-3; d_gene: .; v_gene: TRBV5-1; abundance: .; CDR3nt: TGCGCCAGCCAGCCCCGAAGGAGGGCGACAGATACGCAGTATTTT; CDR3aa: CASQPRRRATDTQYF
j_gene: TRBJ1-1; d_gene: .; v_gene: TRBV6-6; abundance: .; CDR3nt: TGTGCCAGCACGCTTGGGGGAGAAGCTTTCTTT; CDR3aa: CASTLGGEAFF
j_gene: TRBJ2-7; d_gene: .; v_gene: TRBV5-1; abundance: .; CDR3nt: TGCGCCAGCAGCCCCGTGGCTGTGGACGAGCAGTACTTC; CDR3aa: CASSPVAVDEQYF
j_gene: TRBJ2-7; d_gene: .; v_gene: TRBV6-1; abundance: once; CDR3nt: TGTGCCAGCAGGGATATGTACGAGCAGTACTTC; CDR3aa: CASRDMYEQYF
j_gene: TRBJ1-1; d_gene: .; v_gene: TRBV9; abundance: few; CDR3nt: TGTGCCAGCAGTCTAGGGTCACAGGAACCTGGGAACACTGAAGCTTTCTTT; CDR3aa: CASSLGSQEPGNTEAFF
j_gene: TRBJ2-3; d_gene: TRBD2; v_gene: TRBV11-2; abundance: .; CDR3nt: TGTGCCAGCAGCTCCCGGGGGAGGGACACAGATACGCAGTATTTT; CDR3aa: CASSSRGRDTDTQYF
j_gene: TRBJ2-7; d_gene: TRBD1; v_gene: TRBV7-2; abundance: .; CDR3nt: TGTGCCAGCAGCTTAGATAACAGGGGCTACGAGCAGTACTTC; CDR3aa: CASSLDNRGYEQYF
j_gene: TRBJ1-5; d_gene: .; v_gene: TRBV29-1; abundance: .; CDR3nt: TGCAGCGTTGACGTGGGAGGCAATCAGCCCCAGCATTTT; CDR3aa: CSVDVGGNQPQHF
j_gene: TRBJ2-7; d_gene: TRBD2; v_gene: TRBV5-6; abundance: once; CDR3nt: TGTGCCAGCAGCCCGACTAGCGGGATCTACGAGCAGTACTTC; CDR3aa: CASSPTSGIYEQYF
j_gene: TRBJ1-1; d_gene: TRBD1; v_gene: TRBV30; abundance: once; CDR3nt: TGTGCCTGGAGTAACAGGGGAGGGAACACTGAAGCTTTCTTT; CDR3aa: CAWSNRGGNTEAFF
j_gene: TRBJ1-1; d_gene: .; v_gene: TRBV5-1; abundance: once; CDR3nt: TGCGCCAGCCGACCTAATCAGGGGTGGACTGAAGCTTTCTTT; CDR3aa: CASRPNQGWTEAFF
j_gene: TRBJ1-1; d_gene: .; v_gene: TRBV7-9; abundance: .; CDR3nt: TGTGCCACCCAAAACGGCCTGAACACTGAAGCTTTCTTT; CDR3aa: CATQNGLNTEAFF
j_gene: TRBJ1-2; d_gene: .; v_gene: TRBV5-1; abundance: .; CDR3nt: TGCGCCAGCAGTCCCGGGACACTCGAGTATGGCTACACCTTC; CDR3aa: CASSPGTLEYGYTF
j_gene: TRBJ2-5; d_gene: .; v_gene: TRBV11-3; abundance: .; CDR3nt: TGTGCCAGCAGCTTAGGGTACAGGGACCAAGAGACCCAGTACTTC; CDR3aa: CASSLGYRDQETQYF
j_gene: TRBJ1-2; d_gene: .; v_gene: TRBV7-9; abundance: once; CDR3nt: TGTGCCAGCAGCTTATTACGGGTTGGAGGCTACACCTTC; CDR3aa: CASSLLRVGGYTF
j_gene: TRBJ1-2; d_gene: TRBD1; v_gene: TRBV5-1; abundance: .; CDR3nt: TGCGCCAGCAGCGCCCCTGACAGGGTCTATGGCTACACCTTC; CDR3aa: CASSAPDRVYGYTF
j_gene: TRBJ1-3; d_gene: .; v_gene: TRBV4-2; abundance: few; CDR3nt: TGTGCCAGCAGCCAAGATCGCAGGCGATCTGGAAACACCATATATTTT; CDR3aa: CASSQDRRRSGNTIYF
j_gene: TRBJ2-2; d_gene: .; v_gene: TRBV6-5; abundance: .; CDR3nt: TGTGCCAGCGGCCACCCCGGGGAGCTGTTTTTT; CDR3aa: CASGHPGELFF
j_gene: TRBJ2-2; d_gene: TRBD2; v_gene: TRBV18; abundance: .; CDR3nt: TGTGCCAGCTCACCTGAGAGCGGGAGTACCGGGGAGCTGTTTTTT; CDR3aa: CASSPESGSTGELFF
j_gene: TRBJ2-1; d_gene: TRBD2; v_gene: TRBV2; abundance: .; CDR3nt: TGTGCCAGCAGTGAAATTCCGGGAGGACTTGGCAATGAGCAGTTCTTC; CDR3aa: CASSEIPGGLGNEQFF
j_gene: TRBJ1-1; d_gene: .; v_gene: TRBV5-1; abundance: .; CDR3nt: TGCGCCAGCAGCTTGGCAGGGATAACCAAGGGGACGAGCACTGAAGCTTTCTTT; CDR3aa: CASSLAGITKGTSTEAFF
j_gene: TRBJ2-1; d_gene: TRBD2; v_gene: TRBV29-1; abundance: .; CDR3nt: TGCAGCGTTGTTAGCGGGAGGCCTAACTCCTACAATGAGCAGTTCTTC; CDR3aa: CSVVSGRPNSYNEQFF
j_gene: TRBJ2-7; d_gene: .; v_gene: TRBV30; abundance: .; CDR3nt: TGTGCCTGGAGGGACCAAGCTTGGGACTTATCCTACGAGCAGTACTTC; CDR3aa: CAWRDQAWDLSYEQYF
j_gene: TRBJ1-2; d_gene: .; v_gene: TRBV19; abundance: .; CDR3nt: TGTGCCAGTCACCTAAGGCCAGGGAGTAACTATGGCTACACCTTC; CDR3aa: CASHLRPGSNYGYTF
j_gene: TRBJ1-5; d_gene: .; v_gene: TRBV5-1; abundance: .; CDR3nt: TGCGCCAGCAGCTTGGATTCAGGGAATCAGCCCCAGCATTTT; CDR3aa: CASSLDSGNQPQHF
j_gene: TRBJ2-7; d_gene: TRBD2; v_gene: TRBV14; abundance: once; CDR3nt: TGTGCCAGCAGCCAAGACCCTAGCGGATACGAGCAGTACTTC; CDR3aa: CASSQDPSGYEQYF
j_gene: TRBJ1-5; d_gene: TRBD1; v_gene: TRBV19; abundance: .; CDR3nt: TGTGCCAGTAGTATGAGGGGGCAGGATCAGCCCCAGCATTTT; CDR3aa: CASSMRGQDQPQHF
j_gene: TRBJ2-7; d_gene: .; v_gene: TRBV28; abundance: .; CDR3nt: TGTGCCAGCAGTCGCCAAAGCTCCTACGAGCAGTACTTC; CDR3aa: CASSRQSSYEQYF
j_gene: TRBJ1-3; d_gene: TRBD1; v_gene: TRBV18; abundance: .; CDR3nt: TGTGCCAGCTCACCCGGACAGGGGACCACTGGAAACACCATATATTTT; CDR3aa: CASSPGQGTTGNTIYF
j_gene: TRBJ1-2; d_gene: .; v_gene: TRBV6-6; abundance: .; CDR3nt: TGTGCCAGCAGTCCCCCGACGGATACCGATGGCTACACCTTC; CDR3aa: CASSPPTDTDGYTF
j_gene: TRBJ2-7; d_gene: .; v_gene: TRBV7-2; abundance: few; CDR3nt: TGTGCCAGCAGCCTCCGGGACGGAGCCTACGAGCAGTACTTC; CDR3aa: CASSLRDGAYEQYF
j_gene: TRBJ2-5; d_gene: .; v_gene: TRBV6-5; abundance: .; CDR3nt: TGTGCCAGCACGTTGCGGGGCGGGGAGACCCAGTACTTC; CDR3aa: CASTLRGGETQYF
j_gene: TRBJ2-7; d_gene: TRBD2; v_gene: TRBV5-6; abundance: .; CDR3nt: TGTGCCAGCAGCTTGGGGCTAGCGGGATTCTACGAGCAGTACTTC; CDR3aa: CASSLGLAGFYEQYF
j_gene: TRBJ1-4; d_gene: .; v_gene: TRBV2; abundance: .; CDR3nt: TGTGCCAGTCACAGCGTACTTGGCGAAAAACTGTTTTTT; CDR3aa: CASHSVLGEKLFF
j_gene: TRBJ1-5; d_gene: .; v_gene: TRBV2; abundance: .; CDR3nt: TGTGCCAGTAATACCCGGGCCTGGGGTCAGCCCCAGCATTTT; CDR3aa: CASNTRAWGQPQHF
j_gene: TRBJ1-3; d_gene: .; v_gene: TRBV5-4; abundance: .; CDR3nt: TGTGCCAGCAGCTTAACCTCTGGAAACACCATATATTTT; CDR3aa: CASSLTSGNTIYF
j_gene: TRBJ2-1; d_gene: .; v_gene: TRBV27; abundance: .; CDR3nt: TGTGCCAGCAGTACTCCCACGGGGGACCCGAGAGGCAATGAGCAGTTCTTC; CDR3aa: CASSTPTGDPRGNEQFF
j_gene: TRBJ1-2; d_gene: TRBD1; v_gene: TRBV2; abundance: .; CDR3nt: TGTGCCAGCCGTTTCCGAGGACAGGGGGATGGCTACACCTTC; CDR3aa: CASRFRGQGDGYTF
j_gene: TRBJ2-2; d_gene: .; v_gene: TRBV10-3; abundance: .; CDR3nt: TGTGCCATCAGTGAAGGGGGGATAGGCACCGGGGAGCTGTTTTTT; CDR3aa: CAISEGGIGTGELFF
j_gene: TRBJ1-2; d_gene: TRBD1; v_gene: TRBV25-1; abundance: .; CDR3nt: TGTGCCAGCAGTGGCGGGGACAGCTATGGCTACACCTTC; CDR3aa: CASSGGDSYGYTF
j_gene: TRBJ2-5; d_gene: .; v_gene: TRBV2; abundance: .; CDR3nt: TGTGCCAGCAGTGAAGCCGGCCCAGAGACCCAGTACTTC; CDR3aa: CASSEAGPETQYF